What follows is one TCR beta chain and its context. Method: immunoSEQ multiplex PCR; TCRdb's copy keeps in-frame clones and lacks some. This sample carries about 680,000 clones, 80% to 90% of them seen once, and the ten largest clones take nearly 1.5%. The sample comes from a study of Ad26.COV2.S vaccination and SARS-CoV-2 variants. Indicated treatment: 15 to 20 received Ad26.COV2.S at low or high dose, single or two shots; about 5 received placebo; per-sample allocation not given. Collection of samples fell on day 63 after the first vaccine or placebo injection. The CDR3 is made up of 17 amino acids. With 0 bases clipped from V and 5 bases from J, the junction kept 9 bases outside the gene matches. Germline assignment: CDR1 ENHRY and CDR2 SYGVKD.

The sample consisted of peripheral blood, taken in a trial of Ad26.COV2.S vaccine versus placebo. V and J are TRBV10-3 and TRBJ1-1, with TRBD1 matching over 10 bases. The clonotype comes from a person between 18 and 59 years old who received the Ad26.COV2.S COVID-19 vaccine or a placebo. CDR3 loop: CAISESGWGQGITEAFF. CDR3 coding DNA: TGTGCCATCAGTGAGTCGGGTTGGGGACAGGGGATAACTGAAGCTTTCTTT.